This T cell receptor (beta chain) was profiled in a study of blood T cell repertoires in COVID-19. Study-wide context: Samples representing acute and convalescent COVID-19 were sourced from the United States, Italy and Spain.

TCRdb keeps only in-frame clones here, not all; method: immunoSEQ multiplex PCR. The table has under 150,000 clones, roughly 80% seen once; the top ten hold 2% to 2.5%. This CDR3 contains 15 residues. Germline loops: CDR1 MGHRA, CDR2 YSYEKL. Unmatched junction bases numbered 0, after V lost 2 bases and J lost 1 base. This clone occurred once. The rearrangement links TRBV4-1 to TRBJ2-3, with 10 bases identical to TRBD2. The clonotype comes from a man younger than 45 with acute or convalescent COVID-19. Sequences were obtained from peripheral blood. CDR3 sequence reads: CASSQLAGGTDTQYF. The CDR3 coding sequence is TGCGCCAGCAGCCAACTAGCGGGAGGCACAGATACGCAGTATTTT.